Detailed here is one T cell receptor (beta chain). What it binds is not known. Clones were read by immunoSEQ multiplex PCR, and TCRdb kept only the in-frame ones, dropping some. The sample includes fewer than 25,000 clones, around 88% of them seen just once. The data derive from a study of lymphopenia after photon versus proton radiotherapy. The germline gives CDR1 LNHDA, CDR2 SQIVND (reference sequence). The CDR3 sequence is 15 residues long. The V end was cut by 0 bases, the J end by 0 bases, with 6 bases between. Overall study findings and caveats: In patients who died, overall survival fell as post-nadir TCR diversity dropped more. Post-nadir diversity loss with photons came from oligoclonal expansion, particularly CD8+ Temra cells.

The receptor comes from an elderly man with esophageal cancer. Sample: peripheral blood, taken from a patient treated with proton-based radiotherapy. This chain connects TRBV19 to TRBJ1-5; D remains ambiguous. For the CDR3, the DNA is TGTGCCAGTAGTATAGACCAGTTTAGCAATCAGCCCCAGCATTTT. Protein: CASSIDQFSNQPQHF.